The 8 T cell receptor beta chains below were found in one sample sequenced in a study of T cell responses to AZD1222 COVID-19 vaccine. The table came from immunoSEQ multiplex PCR; TCRdb's copy has only in-frame clones and leaves some out. In the table there are some 80,000 clones, about 87% of which are singletons. The specimen comprised peripheral blood, sampled 28 days after the second dose of the MenACWY control vaccine. The receptors originated from an adult who received the MenACWY meningococcal vaccine as a control.

The chain links TRBV18 to TRBJ2-1; D might be TRBD1 or TRBD2, each matching 6 bases. V lost 4 bases to trimming and J lost 7 bases, with 14 bases between them. Germline CDR1 reads KGHSH; CDR2 reads LQKENI. The CDR3 has 14 residues. In DNA, the CDR3 is TGTGCCAGCTCACGGGCCGGGGGCAAAAATGAGCAGTTCTTC. Translating gives CASSRAGGKNEQFF.

The chain employs TRBV6-1 and TRBJ1-3; no definite D call. Trimming left V 1 base short and J 0 bases short, with 7 bases between. The length of the CDR3 is 15 residues. Per the germline V gene, CDR1 is MNHNS and CDR2 is SASEGT. CDR3 in amino acids: CASSEGVFSGNTIYF. The CDR3 DNA follows: TGTGCCAGCAGTGAAGGCGTCTTCTCTGGAAACACCATATATTTT.

This chain joins TRBV3-1 (or the pseudogene TRBV3-2) and TRBJ2-7; either TRBD1 or TRBD2 may fit D (5 bases each). Per germline, CDR1 LGHDT and CDR2 YNNKEL (reference sequence). The V end lost 0 bases, the J end lost 6 bases, and 9 bases lay between the germline ends. This CDR3 has 13 residues. The CDR3 DNA reads TGTGCCAGCAGCCAAGATTGGGACCGCGAGCAGTACTTC. Protein sequence: CASSQDWDREQYF.

J is TRBJ1-5 and V is TRBV14; D is uncertain. The V and J ends lost 3 bases and 4 bases respectively, with 7 bases between them. The CDR3 extends over 13 amino acids. Looked up from germline, CDR1 is SGHDN and CDR2 is FVKESK. The chain's CDR3 is CASSHHINQPQHF. In DNA form, the CDR3 reads TGTGCCAGCAGCCACCACATAAATCAGCCCCAGCATTTT.

This chain uses TRBV4-1 with TRBJ2-3; 10 bases map to TRBD2. Germline CDR1 and CDR2: MGHRA and YSYEKL. V gave up 0 bases and J gave up 4 bases; unmatched junction bases: 7. The length of the CDR3 is 17 residues. This CDR3 is CASSQDPAGGLADTQYF. The CDR3 nucleotides are TGCGCCAGCAGCCAAGACCCAGCGGGGGGGCTTGCAGATACGCAGTATTTT.

This chain joins TRBV14 and TRBJ1-1; no clear D. This CDR3 region has 14 residues. V lost 1 base to trimming and J lost 4 bases, with 10 bases between them. Germline V CDR1 and CDR2: SGHDN, FVKESK. DNA of the CDR3: TGTGCCAGCAGCCAAGGATCGAGGGTCACTGAAGCTTTCTTT. This gives the protein CASSQGSRVTEAFF.

This clone came up once. The chain employs TRBV6-5 and TRBJ1-4; unclear D gene. Germline-derived CDR1 and CDR2 are MNHEY and SVGAGI. The V gene lost 2 bases and the J gene lost 4 bases, with 14 bases spanning the gap. This CDR3 region has 16 residues. The CDR3 region is CASSYPSAGVNEKLFF. CDR3 nucleotides: TGTGCCAGCAGTTACCCGAGCGCCGGGGTTAATGAAAAACTGTTTTTT.

The CDR3 loop reads CASSQDSLSEAFF. The CDR3 region has the DNA TGTGCCAGCAGCCAAGATTCGCTATCAGAAGCTTTCTTT. This chain links TRBV3-1 (or the pseudogene TRBV3-2) with TRBJ1-1, with D unresolved. The CDR3 is 13 amino acids. CDR1 LGHDT and CDR2 YNNKEL come from the germline V gene (reference sequence). The germline V and J ends were trimmed by 0 bases and 8 bases, with 10 bases remaining between them.